The 16 T cell receptor beta chains below come from one sample, sequenced in a study of human T cells and chemical hapten exposure (dated by TCRdb to about 2021). Library preparation attached unique molecular identifiers to individual cDNA molecules for quantitative, reproducible TCR counting. TCRdb reprocessed the public reads (quality trimming at Q25 with fastp, clone calling with MiXCR) and kept in-frame beta chains. One record per CDR3 amino acid sequence lists the most common genes and DNA. The sample data list 3,000 or so distinct CDR3 sequences, and about 50% of these were observed just once. In total, the top ten clones hold around 6.1% of the sample. The treatment or condition label, read with the paper, signifies: therapeutic diphenylcyclopropenone sensitization with weekly scalp DPC. The starting material was whole blood, obtained before DPC sensitization or 2, 6, or about 24 weeks after (not recorded which). All receptors derive from an adult with alopecia areata. Some clones in this sample may be carry-over from other donors' samples. This table probably holds off-target reads from a library built for another chain.

The CDR3 protein is CASTIGQPGYTIYF. CDR3 bases: TGTGCCAGCACCATAGGACAGCCGGGTTACACCATATATTTT. This sequence joins TRBV6-5 and TRBJ1-3, with D perhaps matching TRBD1 (6 bases). Deletions cut 7 bases from V and 8 bases from J, with 18 bases between. This CDR3 region has 14 residues. CDR1 and CDR2 (germline): MNHEY, SVGAGI.

By share, this clonotype ranks as large. The chain joins TRBV30 to TRBJ2-1, with 7 bases fitting TRBD2. The V gene's germline CDR1 is GTSNPN and CDR2 SVGIG (reference sequence). The CDR3 length is 13 residues. V lost 7 bases, J lost 6 bases, and 9 bases stayed unmatched. In DNA form, the CDR3 reads TGTGCCTTGGGGACTACCTGGGGCAATGAGCAGTTCTTC. This sequence encodes CALGTTWGNEQFF.

This clonotype was seen only a few times. The J gene is TRBJ2-5, the V gene TRBV7-9; perhaps TRBD1 as D (6 bases). CDR1 SEHNR and CDR2 FQNEAQ come from the germline V gene (reference sequence). Trimming cost V 5 bases and J 1 base, with 14 bases left between them. The CDR3 sequence is 15 residues long. Here the CDR3 DNA reads TGTGCCAGCAGCACCGGCACAGGGCTCCAAGAGACCCAGTACTTC. Amino acid sequence: CASSTGTGLQETQYF.

The J gene is TRBJ2-5, the V gene TRBV10-1; D is undetermined. Germline V gene data show CDR1 as WNHNN and CDR2 as SYGVQD (reference sequence). CDR3 length: 14 residues. Trimming took 3 bases from V and 2 from J, leaving 10 bases between them. The CDR3 region has the DNA TGCGCCAGCAGTGATGGCGGATCGCAAGAGACCCAGTACTTC. This codes for CASSDGGSQETQYF.

This clonotype appeared a few times. The J gene is TRBJ2-7, the V gene TRBV10-3; no clear D. This CDR3 has 12 residues. Trimming pared 6 bases from V and 4 bases from J, leaving 10 bases between. CDR1 is ENHRY, CDR2 SYGVKD, per germline. The CDR3 coding sequence is TGTGCCATCAGCTCAGTAGGTTACGAGCAGTACTTC. Translating gives CAISSVGYEQYF.

Turning to this clonotype: Mismatch with germline at one junction end may stem from a read error. Here the CDR3 reads CVSSPSGQFQNTEAFF. For the CDR3, the DNA is TGTGTCAGCTCACCGTCGGGGCAGTTTCAAAACACTGAAGCTTTCTTT. V and J are TRBV18 and TRBJ1-1, with D tentatively TRBD1 (5 bases). The CDR3 consists of 16 residues. From germline, CDR1 is KGHSH and CDR2 LQKENI.

CDR3 residues: CASQSGGHRNEQFF. The CDR3, as DNA: TGTGCCTCTCAGTCTGGTGGGCATAGGAATGAGCAGTTCTTC. The V call is TRBV12-3 or TRBV12-4, the J call TRBJ2-1; D is unclear. CDR3 length equals 14 residues. V was cut by 11 bases and J by 7 bases, with 21 bases left in between.

This clonotype has more than one count but fewer than ten. The CDR3 is CASSQGPVNTGELFF. CDR3 in DNA: TGCGCCAGCAGCCAAGGGCCCGTTAACACCGGGGAGCTGTTTTTT. The V call is TRBV5-1, the J call TRBJ2-2; D is ambiguous. Germline V lookup: CDR1 SGHRS, CDR2 YFSETQ. V was clipped by 4 bases and J by 2 bases, with 12 bases between them. The CDR3 is 15 amino acids.

The chain combines TRBV24-1 with TRBJ2-1; D is unresolved. V lost 1 base and J lost 15, with 9 bases in between. The germline CDR1 and CDR2 sequences are KGHDR and SFDVKD. The CDR3 length is 11 residues. CDR3 coding DNA: TGTGCCACCAGTGATTTTCTCTCTTGGTTCTTC. Its protein is CATSDFLSWFF.

This clonotype has more than one count but fewer than ten. The rearrangement links TRBV20-1 to TRBJ2-6; the match to TRBD1 covers 7 bases. The CDR3 loop spans 16 amino acids. CDR1 and CDR2 (germline): DFQATT, SNEGSKA (reference sequence). J lost 4 bases, V lost 6 bases, and 12 bases had no gene match. Here the CDR3 DNA reads TGCAGTGCCCTGTCACAGGGGATAGCCGGGGCCAACGTCCTGACTTTC. Its protein is CSALSQGIAGANVLTF.

This sequence joins TRBV5-4 and TRBJ2-5; D unresolved. Trimming cost V 3 bases and J 3 bases, with 12 bases left between them. CDR1 and CDR2 from the germline V gene are SGHNT and YYREEE (reference sequence). CDR3 size: 14 residues. The CDR3 coding sequence is TGTGCCAGCAGCTCCGCGGCGACGGAAGAGACCCAGTACTTC. It specifies CASSSAATEETQYF.

The CDR3 coding sequence is TGTGCCAGCAGCTTGGATTTTGTTGGTTGGGATACGCAGTATTTT. Protein: CASSLDFVGWDTQYF. This rearrangement joins TRBV5-5 to TRBJ2-3; D not certain. The germline CDR1 and CDR2 sequences are SGHKS and YYEKEE (reference sequence). This CDR3 has 15 amino acids. Trimming removed 0 bases from V and 6 bases from J, with 14 bases in between.

The rearrangement joins TRBV2 to TRBJ2-1, with 9 bases that match TRBD1. V lost 1 base and J lost 4; bases outside the gene matches: 5. CDR3 length equals 16 residues. Germline CDR1 is SNHLY and CDR2 is FYNNEI. The DNA of the CDR3 is TGTGCCAGCAGTGAAGATTACAGGGGGCATTACAATGAGCAGTTCTTC. It codes for CASSEDYRGHYNEQFF. Drawing the rest from reference TRBV2 and TRBJ2-1, the complete variable domain is EPEVTQTPSHQVTQMGQEVILRCVPISNHLYFYWYRQILGQKVEFLVSFYNNEISEKSEIFDDQFSVERPDGSNFTLKIRSTKLEDSAMYFCASSEDYRGHYNEQFFGPGTRLTVL.

This clonotype was counted only a few times. CDR3: CSVEGQSQETQYF. In DNA, the CDR3 is TGCAGCGTCGAGGGACAGTCACAAGAGACCCAGTACTTC. The chain couples TRBV29-1 to TRBJ2-5, with 7 bases matching TRBD1. Trimming at V came to 6 bases and at J to 2 bases, leaving 6 bases not matched to a gene. This CDR3 contains 13 residues. CDR1 and CDR2 (germline): SQVTM, ANQGSEA.

This clonotype was found a few times. The V gene is TRBV5-1, the J gene TRBJ2-5; D ambiguous. Germline assignment: CDR1 SGHRS and CDR2 YFSETQ. V was trimmed by 4 bases and J by 4 bases, leaving 11 bases between them. This CDR3 contains 13 residues. CDR3 amino acids: CASSGGFGETQYF. The CDR3 bases are TGCGCCAGCAGCGGCGGCTTCGGAGAGACCCAGTACTTC.

This clonotype has a handful of counts. The genes are TRBV11-2 and TRBJ1-5; 7 bases map to TRBD1. The CDR3 spans 15 residues. V trimming: 0 bases; J trimming: 3 bases; junction bases outside the gene matches: 2. Germline CDR1 and CDR2: SGHAT and FQNNGV. Here the CDR3 DNA reads TGTGCCAGCAGCTTAGAAGGGACAGACAATCAGCCCCAGCATTTT. This translates into CASSLEGTDNQPQHF.